Listed below are T cell receptor beta chains from one sample, sequenced in a study of response to subunit inactivated influenza vaccine. TCRdb reprocessed the RT-PCR reads with MiXCR, giving one entry per CDR3 protein. The repertoire holds about 650,000 distinct CDR3 sequences, with around a sixth as singletons. The sample in question was PBMCs from blood, obtained approximately 13 days after vaccination. The receptors stem from a man in his forties or fifties who received an inactivated influenza vaccine. Each CDR3 is given with its conserved first and last residue. A D gene is named only where the DNA matches it firmly. The size field is filled for only some rows; it gives once, few, many or a size class.

TRBV20-1	TRBJ1-1	.	many	CSGRSRTEAFF	TGCAGTGGTCGGAGCCGGACTGAAGCTTTCTTT
TRBV20-1	TRBJ1-1	.	few	CSARDTGWVTEAFF	TGCAGTGCTAGAGATACAGGATGGGTCACTGAAGCTTTCTTT
TRBV28	TRBJ2-1	.	.	CASRELRNEQFF	TGTGCCAGCAGAGAACTCAGAAATGAGCAGTTCTTC
TRBV10-3	TRBJ2-1	TRBD1	.	CATLYRDRGPSYNEQFF	TGTGCCACCCTATACCGGGACAGGGGGCCCTCCTACAATGAGCAGTTCTTC
TRBV24-1	TRBJ2-1	.	.	CATSQGDVTEQFF	TGTGCCACCAGTCAGGGTGACGTTACTGAGCAGTTCTTC
TRBV7-2	TRBJ2-7	TRBD1	few	CASSEGQGARLQYF	TGTGCCAGCAGCGAGGGACAGGGGGCTAGGTTGCAGTACTTC
TRBV7-8	TRBJ2-3	.	.	CASSLRGSGGTDTQYF	TGTGCCAGCAGCTTAAGAGGTTCGGGTGGGACAGATACGCAGTATTTT
TRBV9	TRBJ2-2	.	many	CASSASTGELFF	TGTGCCAGCAGCGCCTCCACCGGGGAGCTGTTTTTT
TRBV20-1	TRBJ1-2	TRBD1	.	CSAILEGAYGYTF	TGCAGTGCTATTCTTGAGGGGGCCTATGGCTACACCTTC
TRBV18	TRBJ2-7	.	few	CASSVSNGYEQYF	TGTGCCAGCTCAGTCAGCAACGGCTACGAGCAGTACTTC
TRBV5-4	TRBJ2-4	.	.	CASSAKTGEGAKNIQYF	TGTGCCAGCAGCGCAAAAACAGGGGAGGGGGCCAAAAACATTCAGTACTTC
TRBV5-1	TRBJ2-7	.	many	CASSLADDYEQYF	TGCGCCAGCAGCTTGGCCGACGATTACGAGCAGTACTTC
TRBV7-2	TRBJ2-1	.	.	CASSLVSGPLNEQFF	TGTGCCAGCAGCCTCGTGTCGGGGCCTCTCAATGAGCAGTTCTTC
TRBV29-1	TRBJ2-7	TRBD1	many	CSVGGQGRSFTYEQYF	TGCAGCGTTGGTGGACAGGGAAGGTCCTTCACCTACGAGCAGTACTTC
TRBV28	TRBJ2-7	TRBD1	.	CASRGNSGQAYEQYF	TGTGCCAGCAGGGGGAATTCGGGACAGGCTTACGAGCAGTACTTC
TRBV6-2/TRBV6-3	TRBJ2-1	TRBD2	.	CASRGLAGRAYNEQFF	TGTGCCAGCAGGGGTTTAGCGGGTCGGGCCTACAATGAGCAGTTCTTC
TRBV18	TRBJ2-3	.	.	CASSPPSEGTQYF	TGTGCCAGCTCCCCACCGAGTGAGGGTACGCAGTATTTT
TRBV20-1	TRBJ2-1	.	many	CSASGQRTYNEQFF	TGCAGTGCTAGCGGCCAGAGAACCTACAATGAGCAGTTCTTC
TRBV18	TRBJ2-3	.	.	CASVLSPGEGDTQYF	TGTGCCAGCGTCCTTTCACCAGGAGAGGGAGATACGCAGTATTTT
TRBV20-1	TRBJ2-3	TRBD2	few	CSAISGGLVDTQYF	TGCAGTGCTATAAGCGGGGGGTTAGTTGATACGCAGTATTTT
TRBV7-9	TRBJ1-2	.	.	CASSPQAQVSGYTF	TGTGCCAGCAGCCCCCAGGCTCAGGTCTCGGGCTACACCTTC
TRBV12-3/TRBV12-4	TRBJ1-1	.	few	CASSYGGEWTEAFF	TGTGCCAGCAGTTATGGGGGTGAATGGACTGAAGCTTTCTTT
TRBV27	TRBJ2-1	.	.	CASSRGASSYNEQFF	TGTGCCAGCAGTCGCGGAGCGAGCTCCTACAATGAGCAGTTCTTC
TRBV6-2/TRBV6-3	TRBJ2-1	.	few	CASSLRLSDRYNEQFF	TGTGCCAGCAGCTTGAGGTTATCGGACCGATACAATGAGCAGTTCTTC
TRBV6-1	TRBJ1-1	.	many	CASSTGPRTEAFF	TGTGCCAGCAGTACGGGTCCAAGGACTGAAGCTTTCTTT
TRBV5-1	TRBJ2-2	.	.	CASSLAAQLNTGELFF	TGCGCCAGCAGCTTGGCCGCGCAGCTGAACACCGGGGAGCTGTTTTTT
TRBV5-5	TRBJ2-1	.	few	CASSLALGRGSYNEQFF	TGTGCCAGCAGCTTGGCGCTGGGCAGGGGATCCTACAATGAGCAGTTCTTC
TRBV7-2	TRBJ2-4	TRBD2	.	CASSARVAGENIQYF	TGTGCCAGCAGCGCTAGAGTGGCGGGGGAAAACATTCAGTACTTC
TRBV12-3/TRBV12-4	TRBJ2-2	TRBD1	many	CASSTRQGGELFF	TGTGCCAGCAGTACCCGACAGGGCGGGGAGCTGTTTTTT
TRBV4-2	TRBJ2-1	TRBD1	.	CASSQVGTGHNEQFF	TGTGCCAGCAGCCAAGTGGGGACAGGGCATAATGAGCAGTTCTTC
TRBV7-9	TRBJ2-1	.	.	CASSYKGGTGSYNEQFF	TGTGCCAGCAGCTACAAGGGTGGTACGGGCTCCTACAATGAGCAGTTCTTC
TRBV4-2	TRBJ2-7	.	.	CASSRDGDYEQYF	TGTGCCAGCAGCCGGGACGGCGACTACGAGCAGTACTTC
TRBV12-3/TRBV12-4	TRBJ2-7	.	.	CASSLTAGGLYEQYF	TGTGCCAGCAGTTTAACGGCAGGGGGGCTCTACGAGCAGTACTTC
TRBV20-1	TRBJ1-1	.	few	CSASGGSGNTEAFF	TGCAGTGCTAGCGGGGGCTCTGGGAACACTGAAGCTTTCTTT
TRBV2	TRBJ1-1	.	.	CARGSNTEAFF	TGTGCCAGAGGGTCGAACACTGAAGCTTTCTTT
TRBV20-1	TRBJ1-5	TRBD1	few	CSARPPGQGNQPQHF	TGCAGTGCTCGACCACCGGGACAGGGGAATCAGCCCCAGCATTTT
TRBV21-1	TRBJ2-7	.	few	CASSPLGQGWSEQYF	TGTGCCAGCAGCCCACTGGGACAGGGTTGGTCCGAGCAGTACTTC
TRBV5-1	TRBJ2-1	.	few	CASSLGGVFSGNEQFF	TGCGCCAGCAGCTTGGGAGGTGTATTTTCGGGCAATGAGCAGTTCTTC
TRBV7-2	TRBJ2-2	.	few	CASSLASRAGGELFF	TGTGCCAGCAGCTTAGCGTCTCGGGCGGGCGGGGAGCTGTTTTTT
TRBV7-9	TRBJ1-4	.	many	CASSLESATNEKLFF	TGTGCCAGCAGCTTAGAGTCGGCAACTAATGAAAAACTGTTTTTT
TRBV5-1	TRBJ1-3	TRBD1	few	CASSFSDRGGLSGNTIYF	TGCGCCAGCAGCTTTTCGGACAGGGGAGGGCTCTCTGGAAACACCATATATTTT
TRBV20-1	TRBJ1-1	TRBD1	.	CSARVKDRGLNTEAFF	TGCAGTGCTAGAGTCAAGGACAGGGGGCTGAACACTGAAGCTTTCTTT
TRBV11-2	TRBJ2-4	.	.	CASSLDRTVNLFQYF	TGTGCCAGCAGCCTTGACCGGACGGTCAACTTGTTTCAGTACTTC
TRBV6-2/TRBV6-3	TRBJ2-1	TRBD1	few	CASSYQVQGAYEQFF	TGTGCCAGCAGTTACCAGGTACAGGGGGCTTATGAGCAGTTCTTC
TRBV20-1	TRBJ2-5	TRBD2	few	CSRRLAGGQETQYF	TGCAGTCGACGGCTAGCGGGGGGCCAAGAGACCCAGTACTTC
TRBV12-3/TRBV12-4	TRBJ2-2	.	.	CASSPRPTGGELFF	TGTGCCAGCAGTCCGAGACCGACCGGGGGGGAGCTGTTTTTT
TRBV29-1	TRBJ2-5	.	few	CSAQDSWGETQYF	TGCAGCGCCCAGGACAGTTGGGGAGAGACCCAGTACTTC
TRBV4-2	TRBJ1-5	.	.	CASRQNPGQDNQPQHF	TGTGCCAGCAGACAAAACCCGGGGCAGGACAATCAGCCCCAGCATTTT
TRBV7-2	TRBJ2-7	TRBD2	.	CASSLLRLAGVDEQYF	TGTGCCAGCAGCTTATTGAGGCTAGCGGGAGTGGACGAGCAGTACTTC
TRBV7-9	TRBJ2-7	.	.	CASSPKQGKVYEQYF	TGTGCCAGCAGCCCAAAGCAGGGGAAGGTTTACGAGCAGTACTTC
TRBV15	TRBJ1-6	.	many	CATSRGKVQNNSPLHF	TGTGCCACCAGCAGAGGGAAGGTGCAGAATAATTCACCCCTCCACTTT